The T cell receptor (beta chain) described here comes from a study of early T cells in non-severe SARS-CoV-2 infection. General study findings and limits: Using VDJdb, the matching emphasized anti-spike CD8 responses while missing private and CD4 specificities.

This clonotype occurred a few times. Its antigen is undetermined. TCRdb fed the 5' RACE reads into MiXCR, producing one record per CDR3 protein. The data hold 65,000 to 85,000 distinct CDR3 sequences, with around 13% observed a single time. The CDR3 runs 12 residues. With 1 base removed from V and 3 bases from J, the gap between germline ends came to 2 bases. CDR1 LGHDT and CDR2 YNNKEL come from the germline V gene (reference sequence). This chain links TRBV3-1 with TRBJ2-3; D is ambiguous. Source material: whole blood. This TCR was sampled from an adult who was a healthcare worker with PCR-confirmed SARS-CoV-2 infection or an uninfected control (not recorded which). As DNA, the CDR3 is TGTGCCAGCAGCCAAGCAACAGATACGCAGTATTTT. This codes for CASSQATDTQYF.